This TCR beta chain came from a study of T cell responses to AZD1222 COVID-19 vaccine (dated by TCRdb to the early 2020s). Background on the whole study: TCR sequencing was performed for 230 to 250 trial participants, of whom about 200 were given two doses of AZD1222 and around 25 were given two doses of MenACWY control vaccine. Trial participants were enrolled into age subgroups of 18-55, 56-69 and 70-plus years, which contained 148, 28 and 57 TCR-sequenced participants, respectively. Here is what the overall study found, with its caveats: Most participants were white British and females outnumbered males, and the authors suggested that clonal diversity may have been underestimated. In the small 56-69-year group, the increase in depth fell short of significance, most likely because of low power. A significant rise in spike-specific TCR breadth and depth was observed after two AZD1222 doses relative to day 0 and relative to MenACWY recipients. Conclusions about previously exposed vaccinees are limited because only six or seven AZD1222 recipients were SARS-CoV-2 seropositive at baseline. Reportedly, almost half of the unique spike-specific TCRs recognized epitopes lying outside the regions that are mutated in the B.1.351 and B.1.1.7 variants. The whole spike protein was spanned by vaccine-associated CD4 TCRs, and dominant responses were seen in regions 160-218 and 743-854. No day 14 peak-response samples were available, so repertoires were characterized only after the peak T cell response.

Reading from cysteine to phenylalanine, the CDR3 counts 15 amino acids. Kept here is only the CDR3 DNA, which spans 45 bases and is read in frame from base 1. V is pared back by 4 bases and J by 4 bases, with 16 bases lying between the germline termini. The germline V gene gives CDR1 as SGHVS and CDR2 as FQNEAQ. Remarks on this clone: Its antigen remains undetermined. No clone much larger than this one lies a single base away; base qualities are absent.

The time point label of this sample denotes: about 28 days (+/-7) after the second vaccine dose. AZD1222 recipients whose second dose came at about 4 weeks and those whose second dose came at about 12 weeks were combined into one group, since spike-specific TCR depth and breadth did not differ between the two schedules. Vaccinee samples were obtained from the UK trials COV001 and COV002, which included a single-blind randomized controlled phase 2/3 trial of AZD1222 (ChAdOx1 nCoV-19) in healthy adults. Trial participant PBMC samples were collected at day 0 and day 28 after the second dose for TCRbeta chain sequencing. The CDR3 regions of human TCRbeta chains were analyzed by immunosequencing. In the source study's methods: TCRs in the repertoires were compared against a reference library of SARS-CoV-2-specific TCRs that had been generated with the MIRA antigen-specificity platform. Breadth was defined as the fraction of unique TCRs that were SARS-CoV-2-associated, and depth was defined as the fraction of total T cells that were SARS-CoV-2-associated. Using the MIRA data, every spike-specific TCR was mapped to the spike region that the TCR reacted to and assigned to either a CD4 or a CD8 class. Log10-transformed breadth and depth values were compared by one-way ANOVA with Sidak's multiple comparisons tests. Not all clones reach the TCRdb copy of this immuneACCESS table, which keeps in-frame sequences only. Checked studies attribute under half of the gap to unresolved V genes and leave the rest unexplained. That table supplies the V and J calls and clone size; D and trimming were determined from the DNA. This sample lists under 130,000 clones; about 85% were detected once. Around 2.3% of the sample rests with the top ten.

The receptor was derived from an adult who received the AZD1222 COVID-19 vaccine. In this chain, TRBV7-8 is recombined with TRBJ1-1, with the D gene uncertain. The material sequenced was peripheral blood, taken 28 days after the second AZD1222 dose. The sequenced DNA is TGTGCCAGCAGCTCCTATGGACCGACTACCACTGAAGCTTTCTTT. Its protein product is CASSSYGPTTTEAFF.